The entry below gives a single T cell receptor beta chain sequence along with its context. Its specificity is not known. These data are taken from a study of OX40 agonist ivuxolimab in advanced cancers. Overall study: At doses from 0.01 to 10 mg/kg, patients were given intravenous ivuxolimab every 2 weeks.

TCRdb keeps only in-frame clones here, not all; method: immunoSEQ multiplex PCR. This table has around 150,000 clones, roughly nine tenths appearing once. Study-wide points: Patients with a partial response at 0.1-3.0 mg/kg had among the lowest clonal expansion.

With 4 bases clipped from V and 4 bases from J, the junction kept 7 bases outside the gene matches. Per the germline V gene, CDR1 is MNHEY and CDR2 is SVGAGI. The CDR3 runs to 15 residues. The rearrangement joins TRBV6-5 to TRBJ2-7; TRBD1 matches 10 bases. The TCR originated in an adult with an advanced solid tumor such as melanoma, head and neck, liver or kidney cancer. This specimen consisted of CD4+ or CD8+ T cells sorted from blood, obtained in a trial of the OX40 agonist ivuxolimab. For the CDR3, the DNA is TGTGCCAGCAGTTCTCCGGGACAGGGGCGATACGAGCAGTACTTC. Amino acids: CASSSPGQGRYEQYF.